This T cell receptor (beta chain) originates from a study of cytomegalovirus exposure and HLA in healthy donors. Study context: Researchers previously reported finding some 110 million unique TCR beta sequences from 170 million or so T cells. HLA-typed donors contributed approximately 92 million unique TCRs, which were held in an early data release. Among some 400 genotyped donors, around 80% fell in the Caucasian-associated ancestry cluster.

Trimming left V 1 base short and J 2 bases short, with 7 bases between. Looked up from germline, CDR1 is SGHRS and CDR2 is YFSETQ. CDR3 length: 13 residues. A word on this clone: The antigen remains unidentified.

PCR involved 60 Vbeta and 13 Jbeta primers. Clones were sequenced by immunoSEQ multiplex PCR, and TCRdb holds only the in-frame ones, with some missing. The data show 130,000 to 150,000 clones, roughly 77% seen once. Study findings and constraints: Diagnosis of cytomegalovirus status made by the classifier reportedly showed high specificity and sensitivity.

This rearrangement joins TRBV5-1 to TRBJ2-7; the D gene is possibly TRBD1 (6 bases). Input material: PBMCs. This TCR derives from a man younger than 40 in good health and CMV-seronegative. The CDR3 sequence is CASSLWTAYEQYF. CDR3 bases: TGCGCCAGCAGCTTGTGGACAGCCTACGAGCAGTACTTC.